These 14 T cell receptor beta chains were sequenced from one sample in a study of shared clonotypes between healthy human individuals. Some clones are missing from TCRdb's copy, which holds only in-frame ones; the method was immunoSEQ multiplex PCR. The table shows approximately 530,000 clones, with almost 97% occurring only once. Sequencing was carried out using naive CD4+ T cells sorted from blood. As for subset: CD45RA+ positively selected. These receptors were obtained from a woman in her 30s in good health.

CDR3 amino acids: CASSRIQNEQFF. The CDR3 nucleotides are TGCGCCAGCAGCCGGATTCAAAATGAGCAGTTCTTC. The rearrangement uses TRBV5-1 and TRBJ2-1; D gene unclear. Germline V gene data show CDR1 as SGHRS and CDR2 as YFSETQ. Trimming took 4 bases from V and 7 from J, leaving 9 bases between them. CDR3 length: 12 amino acids.

This clone was counted a single time. The rearrangement joins TRBV30 to TRBJ2-2; a possible D gene is TRBD2 (5 bases). Germline CDR1 and CDR2: GTSNPN and SVGIG (reference sequence). There are 14 residues in the CDR3. Trimming cost V 0 bases and J 4 bases, with 9 bases left between them. The CDR3 sequence: CAWSVGGSTGELFF. CDR3 DNA sequence: TGTGCCTGGAGTGTAGGTGGGAGCACCGGGGAGCTGTTTTTT.

The J gene is TRBJ2-5, the V gene TRBV7-9; D is uncertain. The DNA matches TRBJ2-7 better at its end, which makes the J call doubtful. The CDR3 is 14 residues long. The germline CDR1 and CDR2 sequences are SEHNR and FQNEAQ (reference sequence). This CDR3 reads CASSLLTDSYEQYF. The DNA of the CDR3 is TGTGCCAGCAGCTTACTCACGGACTCCTACGAGCAGTACTTC.

The V call is TRBV19, the J call TRBJ2-3, with 13 bases fitting TRBD2. In germline, CDR1 is LNHDA, CDR2 SQIVND (reference sequence). After removal of 6 bases from V and 1 base from J, the junction contained 1 base not matched to a gene. The CDR3 spans 15 residues. CDR3 DNA: TGTGCCAGTAGGGGACTAGCGGGGCGCACAGATACGCAGTATTTT. This codes for CASRGLAGRTDTQYF.

V and J are TRBV7-3 and TRBJ2-3; D call uncertain. The germline V gene encodes CDR1 SGHTA and CDR2 FQGTGA. Trimming pared 4 bases from V and 0 bases from J, leaving 11 bases between. This CDR3 has 15 residues. This chain's CDR3 is CASSSRLGSTDTQYF. The CDR3 region has the DNA TGTGCCAGCAGCTCCCGGCTAGGGAGCACAGATACGCAGTATTTT.

The rearrangement uses TRBV5-4 and TRBJ1-1; no firm D call. V shed 1 base and J shed 1 base, with 14 bases lying between them. Germline V gives CDR1 SGHNT, CDR2 YYREEE (reference sequence). The CDR3 contains 16 residues. In DNA form, the CDR3 reads TGTGCCAGCAGCTTGAATAAAATCGGACGGAACACTGAAGCTTTCTTT. This gives the protein CASSLNKIGRNTEAFF.

This chain connects TRBV15 to TRBJ2-2, with D hard to call. CDR3 length: 12 residues. Trimming stripped 5 bases from V and 6 bases from J, with 7 bases between. Germline values: CDR1 LNHNV, CDR2 YYDKDF (reference sequence). The CDR3: CATSGPPGELFF. Here the CDR3 DNA reads TGTGCCACCAGCGGCCCTCCCGGGGAGCTGTTTTTT.

V usage is TRBV7-7 and J usage is TRBJ1-3; 9 nucleotides agree with TRBD1. CDR1 SSHAT and CDR2 FNYEAQ come from the germline V gene (reference sequence). The CDR3 contains 17 residues. J lost 6 bases, V lost 5 bases, and 14 bases had no gene match. CDR3 sequence (DNA): TGTGCCAGCAGCACCCGCCGGGACAGGGCTCATCTAAACACCATATATTTT. Amino acids: CASSTRRDRAHLNTIYF.

The rearrangement joins TRBV27 to TRBJ1-1; no firm D call. Germline CDR1 reads MNHEY; CDR2 reads SMNVEV (reference sequence). This CDR3 contains 15 residues. Trimming took 1 base from V and 9 from J, leaving 18 bases between them. The CDR3: CASSLFGPLGLQAFF. CDR3 bases: TGTGCCAGCAGTTTATTTGGGCCCCTCGGTCTCCAAGCTTTCTTT.

The chain couples TRBV4-1 to TRBJ1-2; the match to TRBD1 covers 7 bases. Germline trimming cut 4 bases from V and 3 bases from J; bases unmatched to any gene: 14. The length of the CDR3 is 17 residues. Germline V gives CDR1 MGHRA, CDR2 YSYEKL. Here the CDR3 DNA reads TGCGCCAGCAGCCTCAATCCGGGACAGTCCCCTGACTATGGCTACACCTTC. It encodes CASSLNPGQSPDYGYTF.

The chain has TRBV16 and TRBJ1-4, with 8 bases lining up with TRBD1. The V gene's germline CDR1 is KGHSY and CDR2 FQNENV. The CDR3 extends over 17 amino acids. V trimming: 0 bases; J trimming: 3 bases; junction bases outside the gene matches: 6. Written as DNA, the CDR3 is TGTGCCAGCAGCCAATCAATTGCGACAGGGGCTAATGAAAAACTGTTTTTT. It translates to CASSQSIATGANEKLFF.

The CDR3 coding sequence is TGTGCCAGTAGTCCTCAGATGAACACTGAAGCTTTCTTT. Protein sequence: CASSPQMNTEAFF. This sequence joins TRBV19 and TRBJ1-1; D ambiguous. Germline V gene data show CDR1 as LNHDA and CDR2 as SQIVND (reference sequence). This CDR3 has 13 amino acids. Trimming took 5 bases from V and 0 from J, leaving 7 bases between them.

The genes are TRBV4-1 and TRBJ2-6; a possible D gene is TRBD2 (5 bases). CDR3 length: 20 residues. CDR1 MGHRA and CDR2 YSYEKL come from the germline V gene. Trimming left V 3 bases short and J 0 bases short, with 21 bases between. As DNA, the CDR3 is TGCGCCAGCAGCCATAGGATTATGAGGGAAAACCGCTCTGGGGCCAACGTCCTGACTTTC. Residues: CASSHRIMRENRSGANVLTF.

This rearrangement joins TRBV7-2 to TRBJ2-2; tentative D call: TRBD2 (6 bases). V was trimmed by 5 bases and J by 6 bases, leaving 13 bases between them. Germline CDR1 reads SGHTA; CDR2 reads FQGNSA. This CDR3 spans 14 amino acids. The DNA of the CDR3 is TGTGCCAGCAGCCCGCGCCGGAGGGCCGGGGAGCTGTTTTTT. Its protein product is CASSPRRRAGELFF. Complete variable domain (other parts from reference TRBV7-2 and TRBJ2-2): GAGVSQSPSNKVTEKGKDVELRCDPISGHTALYWYRQSLGQGLEFLIYFQGNSAPDKSGLPSDRFSAERTGGSVSTLTIQRTQQEDSAVYLCASSPRRRAGELFFGEGSRLTVL.